This entry lists 19 T cell receptor beta chains sequenced from one sample in a study of cytomegalovirus exposure and HLA in healthy donors. The PCR was carried out with 60 Vbeta primers and 13 Jbeta primers. Data came from immunoSEQ multiplex PCR; TCRdb stores just in-frame clones and leaves some out. The sample contains some 170,000 clones, roughly 8.7% of which appear only once. Sequenced input: PBMCs. These receptors all stem from a woman under 40 in good health and CMV-seropositive.

V is TRBV2 and J is TRBJ2-1; TRBD2 agrees at 13 bases. This CDR3 has 13 residues. V was pared by 10 bases and J by 9 bases, with 6 bases of the junction left unmatched. Germline CDR1 and CDR2: SNHLY and FYNNEI. The CDR3 sequence: CAIRGTSGIEQFF. CDR3 bases: TGTGCCATACGAGGGACTAGCGGGATTGAGCAGTTCTTC.

The sample holds one count of this clone. The chain uses TRBV19 and TRBJ2-7, with a tentative D call TRBD2 (5 bases). There are 17 residues in the CDR3. CDR1 and CDR2 (germline): LNHDA, SQIVND (reference sequence). The V and J ends lost 6 bases and 0 bases respectively, with 21 bases between them. As DNA, the CDR3 is TGTGCCAGTAGCCTCAAAGGAGGAGGCAGCTACTCCTACGAGCAGTACTTC. Residues: CASSLKGGGSYSYEQYF.

The CDR3 protein is CASSPGQGNYGYTF. The DNA of the CDR3 is TGTGCCAGCAGTCCTGGACAGGGAAACTATGGCTACACCTTC. The J gene is TRBJ1-2, the V gene TRBV28, with 8 nucleotides matching TRBD1. The CDR3 length is 14 residues. Losses at the gene ends were 5 bases for V and 2 bases for J; bases not matched to a gene: 4. Germline V CDR1 and CDR2: MDHEN, SYDVKM.

This clone was counted a few times. CDR3 sequence (DNA): TGTGCCAGCAGTATCCGACGGGACAGGGCTTACGAGCAGTACTTC. It codes for CASSIRRDRAYEQYF. The chain employs TRBV6-6 and TRBJ2-7; 9 bases fit TRBD1. CDR3 length: 15 amino acids. The V gene's germline CDR1 is MNHNY and CDR2 SVGAGI (reference sequence). The trim removed 5 bases at V and 4 bases at J, leaving 9 bases unmatched.

This rearrangement joins TRBV7-9 to TRBJ2-1, with 11 bases aligning to TRBD2. V lost 3 bases and J lost 0; bases outside the gene matches: 4. The CDR3 has 17 amino acids. CDR1 is SEHNR, CDR2 FQNEAQ, per germline (reference sequence). The CDR3 region has the DNA TGTGCCAGCAGCTTGGGGACTAGCGGCCGCTCCTACAATGAGCAGTTCTTC. Translation gives CASSLGTSGRSYNEQFF.

This clone appeared a few times. J is TRBJ2-7 and V is TRBV6-1; no definite D call. Deletions cut 2 bases from V and 5 bases from J, with 13 bases between. The CDR3 runs 14 residues. Germline loops: CDR1 MNHNS, CDR2 SASEGT. The CDR3 region is CASSELRSSHEQYF. CDR3 nucleotides: TGTGCCAGCAGTGAACTGAGGAGCAGTCACGAGCAGTACTTC.

This clone was detected a few times. The chain is built from TRBV6-5 and TRBJ2-7; 12 bases map to TRBD2. The CDR3 consists of 16 residues. In germline, CDR1 is MNHEY, CDR2 SVGAGI. With 1 base clipped from V and 2 bases from J, the junction kept 3 bases outside the gene matches. Written as DNA, the CDR3 is TGTGCCAGCAGTTACTTCTCTAGCGGGAGGGCCTACGAGCAGTACTTC. Encoded protein: CASSYFSSGRAYEQYF.

J is TRBJ2-1 and V is TRBV5-1; no clear D gene. The CDR3 totals 13 residues. Germline CDR1 reads SGHRS; CDR2 reads YFSETQ. The V gene lost 1 base and the J gene lost 8 bases, with 10 bases spanning the gap. The DNA for the CDR3 is TGCGCCAGCAGCTTGTCTGTCCGTGATGAGCAGTTCTTC. This encodes CASSLSVRDEQFF. Based on the CDR3 plus reference TRBV5-1 and TRBJ2-1, the full variable domain is KAGVTQTPRYLIKTRGQQVTLSCSPISGHRSVSWYQQTPGQGLQFLFEYFSETQRNKGNFPGRFSGRQFSNSRSEMNVSTLELGDSALYLCASSLSVRDEQFFGPGTRLTVL.

This rearrangement joins TRBV12-2 to TRBJ2-5; no check of the table's D call, TRBD1, against the DNA was made. TRBV12-2 is shown as a pseudogene. The CDR3 length is 17 residues. CDR3: CASRLKLADRNQETQYF. As DNA, the CDR3 is TGTGCAAGTCGCTTGAAACTGGCGGACAGAAACCAAGAGACCCAGTACTTC.

The chain has TRBV9 and TRBJ2-1; no firm D call. The CDR3 spans 16 residues. Germline CDR1 reads SGDLS; CDR2 reads YYNGEE. V shed 0 bases and J shed 0 bases, with 10 bases lying between them. The CDR3: CASSVGVSLSYNEQFF. The CDR3 DNA sequence: TGTGCCAGCAGCGTAGGAGTCTCCCTCTCCTACAATGAGCAGTTCTTC.

This clone was seen a few times. The chain joins TRBV7-9 to TRBJ1-5, with D possibly being TRBD1 (5 bases). The CDR3 is 12 amino acids. Germline V lookup: CDR1 SEHNR, CDR2 FQNEAQ (reference sequence). Between the trimmed V and J ends, which lost 5 bases and 7 bases, there was a span of 9 bases. Written as DNA, the CDR3 is TGTGCCAGCAGCCGGGGGGGACAGCCCCAGCATTTT. It encodes CASSRGGQPQHF.

V is TRBV11-2 and J is TRBJ1-2; 12 positions agree with TRBD1. This CDR3 has 15 amino acids. V shed 5 bases and J 3 bases; nucleotides not matched to a gene: 4. The germline gives CDR1 SGHAT, CDR2 FQNNGV. The CDR3 protein is CASSRRDRGHYGYTF. The CDR3 bases are TGTGCCAGCAGCCGGCGGGACAGGGGGCACTATGGCTACACCTTC. Complete variable domain (other parts from reference TRBV11-2 and TRBJ1-2): EAGVAQSPRYKIIEKRQSVAFWCNPISGHATLYWYQQILGQGPKLLIQFQNNGVVDDSQLPKDRFSAERLKGVDSTLKIQPAKLEDSAVYLCASSRRDRGHYGYTFGSGTRLTVV.

A few counts support this clone. CDR3 amino acids: CASSSFPMRGGVAKNIQYF. The CDR3 nucleotides read TGTGCCAGCAGCTCGTTCCCCATGCGCGGGGGGGTAGCCAAAAACATTCAGTACTTC. The V call is TRBV7-9, the J call TRBJ2-4; 9 bases align to TRBD2. CDR1 and CDR2 from the germline V gene are SEHNR and FQNEAQ (reference sequence). V shed 4 bases and J 0 bases; nucleotides not matched to a gene: 13. This CDR3 has 19 residues.

The sample holds a few counts of this clone. The V call is TRBV19, the J call TRBJ1-1, with 11 bases fitting TRBD1. This CDR3 has 16 amino acids. J gave up 4 bases and V 7 bases, and 11 bases lay outside the gene matches. Germline-derived CDR1 and CDR2 are LNHDA and SQIVND (reference sequence). DNA of the CDR3: TGTGCCAGTAATACGAAACCGGGACAGGGGGGCACTGAAGCTTTCTTT. It codes for CASNTKPGQGGTEAFF.

The rearrangement links TRBV29-1 to TRBJ1-3, with D possibly matching TRBD1 (5 bases). V lost 6 bases and J lost 0, with 18 bases in between. Germline V gene data show CDR1 as SQVTM and CDR2 as ANQGSEA. This CDR3 has 16 amino acids. The CDR3 nucleotides are TGCAGCGTCCTGTCCCGCGGGGGAAGCTCTGGAAACACCATATATTTT. It encodes CSVLSRGGSSGNTIYF.

The CDR3 sequence: CASSAPGQGENEQYF. CDR3 DNA: TGTGCCAGCAGCGCCCCGGGACAGGGGGAAAACGAGCAGTACTTC. V is TRBV6-6 and J is TRBJ2-7; TRBD1 matches at 11 bases. The CDR3 has 15 residues. V lost 6 bases to trimming and J lost 5 bases; unmatched junction nucleotides: 9. Germline V lookup: CDR1 MNHNY, CDR2 SVGAGI (reference sequence).

The V gene is TRBV18, the J gene TRBJ1-4; tentative D call: TRBD1 (5 bases). V lost 3 bases to trimming and J lost 3 bases, with 14 bases between them. Looked up from germline, CDR1 is KGHSH and CDR2 is LQKENI. The CDR3 is made up of 16 amino acids. The CDR3 DNA is TGTGCCAGCTCACCGGAACCCCGGGGGGCTAATGAAAAACTGTTTTTT. Encoded protein: CASSPEPRGANEKLFF.

This clone was seen only a few times. The chain carries TRBV9 and TRBJ2-2, with a weak D call TRBD2 (6 bases). Germline CDR1 SGDLS, CDR2 YYNGEE. This CDR3 is built from 15 residues. The V end lost 4 bases, the J end lost 1 base, and 11 bases lay between the germline ends. The CDR3 DNA sequence: TGTGCCAGCAGCTCTCGGGACTTGAACACCGGGGAGCTGTTTTTT. This translates into CASSSRDLNTGELFF.

The chain is built from TRBV10-3 and TRBJ2-4; the D is unclear. The V gene's germline CDR1 is ENHRY and CDR2 SYGVKD. Between the trimmed V and J ends, which lost 3 bases and 1 base, there was a span of 4 bases. The CDR3 covers 13 residues. Written as DNA, the CDR3 is TGTGCCATCAGTGACTTGGCCAAAAACATTCAGTACTTC. Its translation is CAISDLAKNIQYF.